This T cell receptor beta chain originates from a study of a mutant IDH1 vaccine in newly diagnosed glioma. At the level of the study: Pretreatment consisted of radiotherapy, temozolomide, or both, with most receiving both. Study findings and constraints: Immune responses induced by vaccination arose in roughly 95% of the patients.

Per the germline V gene, CDR1 is LGHNT and CDR2 is FRNRAP. The CDR3 is 11 amino acids. Trimming cost V 9 bases and J 8 bases, with 13 bases left between them. Using immunoSEQ multiplex PCR, the repertoire was profiled, and TCRdb retains in-frame clones only, with some absent. The sample contains 70,000 to 90,000 clones, roughly nine tenths of which appear only once. Regarding time point: week 5, during vaccination. Vaccination comprised doses that each held 300 ug of mutant IDH1 20-mer peptide, plus topical imiquimod. Donors had new IDH1-mutant astrocytomas of WHO grade 3 or 4 (ATRX-lost). About this clone: Its antigen is not identified.

The sample here was PBMCs, taken from a glioma patient whose treatment included an IDH1 peptide vaccine. This chain links TRBV12-5 with TRBJ1-2, with D tentatively TRBD1 (6 bases). The sequence was collected from a woman aged 50 to 60 with glioma. The CDR3 is CASLQGKGYTF. CDR3 nucleotide sequence: TGTGCTAGCTTGCAGGGGAAAGGCTACACCTTC.